A single sample is the source of the 21 T cell receptor beta chains below, sequenced in a study of CD8 T cells in ankylosing spondylitis. General study results and limits: Fewer than ten highly homologous variants made up a TCR beta motif, and this motif appeared characteristic of ankylosing spondylitis blood.

Their antigen targets remain unknown. TCRdb fed the 5' RACE reads into MiXCR, producing one record per CDR3 protein. The repertoire has about 450,000 distinct CDR3 sequences, 25% to 30% of them found once; the top ten carry about 0.89%. Sample: blood, either unsorted or a sorted T cell fraction (not recorded which). Receptor source: a male donor with ankylosing spondylitis.

V and J are TRBV24-1 and TRBJ1-2; 8 nucleotides align to TRBD1. The V and J ends lost 7 bases and 4 bases, in that order; junction bases with no gene match: 4. CDR3 size: 13 residues. From germline, CDR1 is KGHDR and CDR2 SFDVKD. For the CDR3, the DNA is TGTGCCACCAGGCAGGGGGCCGCCTATGGCTACACCTTC. Translating gives CATRQGAAYGYTF.

Only a few counts were recorded for this clonotype. J is TRBJ1-1 and V is TRBV5-4; perhaps TRBD1 as D (6 bases). Trimming removed 4 bases at V and 1 base at J, with 20 bases between. This CDR3 contains 17 residues. Germline values: CDR1 SGHNT, CDR2 YYREEE (reference sequence). This chain's CDR3 is CASSPNWGGAGNTEAFF. In DNA form, the CDR3 reads TGTGCCAGCAGCCCAAACTGGGGGGGGGCGGGGAACACTGAAGCTTTCTTT.

The chain has TRBV7-2 and TRBJ2-6; D unclear. Trimming cost V 2 bases and J 6 bases, with 14 bases left between them. CDR3 length: 16 residues. Germline V lookup: CDR1 SGHTA, CDR2 FQGNSA. In DNA form, the CDR3 reads TGTGCCAGCAGCTTACTCGTTGCCGTCTTGGCCAACGTCCTGACTTTC. Translation: CASSLLVAVLANVLTF.

V and J are TRBV29-1 and TRBJ1-1; 7 bases are a match to TRBD1. The CDR3 extends over 14 amino acids. CDR1 and CDR2 from the germline V gene are SQVTM and ANQGSEA. V trimming: 7 bases; J trimming: 1 base; junction bases outside the gene matches: 9. CDR3 DNA sequence: TGCAGCGCAGGAGACAGGGCTAGGAACACTGAAGCTTTCTTT. Translation gives CSAGDRARNTEAFF. The full variable domain, in which reference TRBV29-1 and TRBJ1-1 provide the parts outside the CDR3, is SAVISQKPSRDICQRGTSLTIQCQVDSQVTMMFWYRQQPGQSLTLIATANQGSEATYESGFVIDKFPISRPNLTFSTLTVSNMSPEDSSIYLCSAGDRARNTEAFFGQGTRLTVV.

As to this clonotype: This may stem from a read error, because a much larger clone lies one nucleotide away. This sequence joins TRBV2 and TRBJ2-2; maybe TRBD2 (5 bases). In germline, CDR1 is SNHLY, CDR2 FYNNEI. The CDR3 has 15 amino acids. In DNA form, the CDR3 reads TGTGCCAGCAGTGAGAAGCGGACGAACACCAGGGAGCTGTTTTTT. It encodes CASSEKRTNTRELFF.

CDR3 amino acids: CSATTGLVRQFF. The CDR3 DNA reads TGCAGTGCTACTACAGGACTAGTTCGGCAGTTCTTC. The chain links TRBV20-1 to TRBJ2-1; 7 bases are shared with TRBD2. This CDR3 region has 12 residues. CDR1 is DFQATT, CDR2 SNEGSKA, per germline (reference sequence). V dropped 4 bases and J dropped 12; count of bases not matched to a gene: 9.

This chain links TRBV5-1 with TRBJ2-3; D uncertain. The CDR3 is 15 residues long. Germline CDR1 is SGHRS and CDR2 is YFSETQ. Trimming took off 0 bases at V and 1 base at J, with 9 bases between the two ends. CDR3 in DNA: TGCGCCAGCAGCTTGGGTGATTGGCGCACAGATACGCAGTATTTT. Translating gives CASSLGDWRTDTQYF. Full variable domain (remainder filled in from reference TRBV5-1 and TRBJ2-3): KAGVTQTPRYLIKTRGQQVTLSCSPISGHRSVSWYQQTPGQGLQFLFEYFSETQRNKGNFPGRFSGRQFSNSRSEMNVSTLELGDSALYLCASSLGDWRTDTQYFGPGTRLTVL.

The chain combines TRBV6-1 with TRBJ1-5, with D maybe TRBD1 (6 bases). V shed 5 bases and J shed 6 bases, with 14 bases lying between them. The CDR3 contains 14 residues. Germline values: CDR1 MNHNS, CDR2 SASEGT. The CDR3: CASSREQGFQPQHF. Written as DNA, the CDR3 is TGTGCCAGCAGTAGGGAACAGGGATTTCAGCCCCAGCATTTT.

This clonotype was found a few times. CDR3 loop: CASSYGMHTGELFF. The CDR3 DNA follows: TGTGCCAGCAGTTACGGCATGCACACCGGGGAGCTGTTTTTT. The chain uses TRBV6-5 and TRBJ2-2; D not resolved. V was clipped by 2 bases and J by 3 bases, with 7 bases between them. CDR3 length: 14 amino acids. Germline V gene lookup returns CDR1 MNHEY and CDR2 SVGAGI.

This clonotype has only a few counts. This chain connects TRBV5-1 to TRBJ2-2; D gene unclear. Deletions cut 2 bases from V and 0 bases from J, with 14 bases between. CDR3 length equals 17 residues. From germline, CDR1 is SGHRS and CDR2 YFSETQ. CDR3 amino acids: CASSFLLDGANTGELFF. The CDR3, as DNA: TGCGCCAGCAGCTTTCTGTTGGACGGAGCGAACACCGGGGAGCTGTTTTTT.

The chain employs TRBV9 and TRBJ2-2; 7 nucleotides agree with TRBD2. The CDR3 sequence is 16 residues long. J gave up 3 bases and V 0 bases, and 5 bases lay outside the gene matches. The germline CDR1 and CDR2 sequences are SGDLS and YYNGEE. CDR3 coding DNA: TGTGCCAGCAGCGTAGTGGCGGGAGCAGACACCGGGGAGCTGTTTTTT. This translates into CASSVVAGADTGELFF.

The chain couples TRBV20-1 to TRBJ2-2; D tentatively fits TRBD1 or TRBD2 (5 bases each). In germline, CDR1 is DFQATT, CDR2 SNEGSKA (reference sequence). The CDR3 sequence is 16 residues long. Between the trimmed V and J ends, which lost 0 bases and 4 bases, there was a span of 15 bases. The DNA for the CDR3 is TGCAGTGCTAGAGAGGAGGTGGCAGGGTCCACCGGGGAGCTGTTTTTT. Translating it yields CSAREEVAGSTGELFF.

Only a few counts were recorded for this clonotype. The chain employs TRBV7-6 and TRBJ2-1; the match to TRBD2 covers 10 bases. V shed 1 base, J shed 0 bases, and the junction held 9 bases outside the gene matches. In germline, CDR1 is SGHVS, CDR2 FNYEAQ. The CDR3 has 19 residues. CDR3: CASSLVPSGRLSSYNEQFF. CDR3 coding DNA: TGTGCCAGCAGCTTAGTTCCTAGCGGGAGATTGAGCTCCTACAATGAGCAGTTCTTC. The full variable domain, in which reference TRBV7-6 and TRBJ2-1 provide the parts outside the CDR3, is GAGVSQSPRYKVTKRGQDVALRCDPISGHVSLYWYRQALGQGPEFLTYFNYEAQQDKSGLPNDRFSAERPEGSISTLTIQRTEQRDSAMYRCASSLVPSGRLSSYNEQFFGPGTRLTVL.

The chain has TRBV11-2 and TRBJ1-2, with D tentatively TRBD1 (5 bases). Germline assignment: CDR1 SGHAT and CDR2 FQNNGV. Trimming removed 5 bases at V and 1 base at J, with 23 bases between. The CDR3 sequence is 18 residues long. The DNA for the CDR3 is TGTGCCAGCAGCCCCCGGGGGAACAGTCTTCTACGTAACTATGGCTACACCTTC. Translated: CASSPRGNSLLRNYGYTF.

This chain joins TRBV24-1 and TRBJ2-2; D not resolved. V was cut by 8 bases and J by 2 bases, with 11 bases left in between. The CDR3 runs to 14 residues. Germline loops: CDR1 KGHDR, CDR2 SFDVKD. CDR3 region: CATTNDANTGELFF. CDR3 sequence (DNA): TGTGCCACCACCAACGATGCCAACACCGGGGAGCTGTTTTTT.

This clonotype has only a few counts. The V and J genes are TRBV29-1 and TRBJ2-1; a possible D gene is TRBD1 (5 bases). The CDR3 has 13 residues. The V gene lost 2 bases and the J gene lost 6 bases, with 11 bases spanning the gap. CDR1 SQVTM and CDR2 ANQGSEA come from the germline V gene. CDR3 sequence reads: CSVEKDIPNEQFF. The CDR3 DNA follows: TGCAGCGTTGAAAAGGACATCCCCAATGAGCAGTTCTTC.

This clonotype occurred a few times. The chain recombines TRBV5-1 with TRBJ2-5, with D perhaps matching TRBD2 (6 bases). V lost 2 bases and J lost 5, with 16 bases in between. The CDR3 loop spans 15 amino acids. Germline V gives CDR1 SGHRS, CDR2 YFSETQ. The CDR3 sequence: CASSFTGTSGETQYF. CDR3 in DNA: TGCGCCAGCAGCTTTACCGGGACTTCGGGGGAGACCCAGTACTTC.

This sequence joins TRBV15 and TRBJ2-4, with a weak D call TRBD1 (6 bases). The CDR3 is made up of 16 amino acids. Trimming removed 1 base from V and 1 base from J, with 11 bases in between. Germline-derived CDR1 and CDR2 are LNHNV and YYDKDF (reference sequence). DNA of the CDR3: TGTGCCACCAGCAGAGGATGGGACACTGCCAAAAACATTCAGTACTTC. This translates into CATSRGWDTAKNIQYF. Together with reference TRBV15 and TRBJ2-4, the CDR3 gives the full variable domain: DAMVIQNPRYQVTQFGKPVTLSCSQTLNHNVMYWYQQKSSQAPKLLFHYYDKDFNNEADTPDNFQSRRPNTSFCFLDIRSPGLGDTAMYLCATSRGWDTAKNIQYFGAGTRLSVL.

V usage is TRBV18 and J usage is TRBJ1-3; D ambiguous. The germline CDR1 and CDR2 sequences are KGHSH and LQKENI. The CDR3 sequence is 16 residues long. V lost 3 bases, J lost 0 bases, and 12 bases lay in between. CDR3 sequence (DNA): TGTGCCAGCTCACCGTCTGCAGGCAACTCTGGAAACACCATATATTTT. This encodes CASSPSAGNSGNTIYF.

This clonotype was counted only a few times. V gene TRBV10-3 combines with J gene TRBJ1-1, with D possibly being TRBD1 (6 bases). The germline gives CDR1 ENHRY, CDR2 SYGVKD. V lost 4 bases and J 1 base, leaving 10 bases between the germline ends. This CDR3 region has 14 residues. DNA for the CDR3: TGTGCCATCAGTGGGGGGGCCCCGAACACTGAAGCTTTCTTT. Translating it yields CAISGGAPNTEAFF.

The chain joins TRBV3-1 to TRBJ2-7, with 10 bases fitting TRBD1. Trimming at V came to 3 bases and at J to 5 bases, leaving 4 bases not matched to a gene. The germline gives CDR1 LGHDT, CDR2 YNNKEL (reference sequence). The CDR3 is 14 residues long. The CDR3 bases are TGTGCCAGCAGCCATTGGGACAGGGGCAACGAGCAGTACGTC. Translation gives CASSHWDRGNEQYV.